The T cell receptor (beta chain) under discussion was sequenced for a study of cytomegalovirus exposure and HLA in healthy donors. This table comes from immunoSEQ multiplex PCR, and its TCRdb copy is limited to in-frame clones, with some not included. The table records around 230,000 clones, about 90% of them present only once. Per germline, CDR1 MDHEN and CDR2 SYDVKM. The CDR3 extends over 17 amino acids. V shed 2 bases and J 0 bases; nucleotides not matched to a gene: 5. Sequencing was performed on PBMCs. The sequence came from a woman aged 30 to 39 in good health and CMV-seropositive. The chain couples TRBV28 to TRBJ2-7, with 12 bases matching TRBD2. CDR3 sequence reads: CASSLIRLAGVSYEQYF. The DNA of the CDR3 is TGTGCCAGCAGTTTAATCCGACTAGCGGGAGTCTCCTACGAGCAGTACTTC. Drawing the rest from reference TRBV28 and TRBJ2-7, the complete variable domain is DVKVTQSSRYLVKRTGEKVFLECVQDMDHENMFWYRQDPGLGLRLIYFSYDVKMKEKGDIPEGYSVSREKKERFSLILESASTNQTSMYLCASSLIRLAGVSYEQYFGPGTRLTVT.